This T cell receptor (beta chain) derives from a study of neurological immune-mediated disorders. Study-level findings and limits: Expanded clones shared no CDR3 amino acid sequences across subjects, suggesting private repertoires in all groups.

The CDR3 runs to 14 residues. The germline gives CDR1 SGDLS, CDR2 YYNGEE. The germline V and J ends were trimmed by 3 bases and 1 base, with 8 bases remaining between them. This clonotype was detected a few times. Its target is unknown. TCRdb fed the 5' RACE reads into MiXCR, producing one record per CDR3 protein. This sample has 80,000 to 85,000 distinct CDR3 sequences, with around 2.6% found just once. The V gene is TRBV9, the J gene TRBJ1-3, with D maybe TRBD1 (6 bases). The specimen was PBMCs. The receptor's source is a woman aged 30 to 39 with multiple sclerosis. The CDR3 loop is CASSEGGSGNTIYF. The DNA for the CDR3 is TGTGCCAGCAGCGAGGGGGGTTCTGGAAACACCATATATTTT. Full variable domain (missing parts from reference TRBV9 and TRBJ1-3): DSGVTQTPKHLITATGQRVTLRCSPRSGDLSVYWYQQSLDQGLQFLIQYYNGEERAKGNILERFSAQQFPDLHSELNLSSLELGDSALYFCASSEGGSGNTIYFGEGSWLTVV.